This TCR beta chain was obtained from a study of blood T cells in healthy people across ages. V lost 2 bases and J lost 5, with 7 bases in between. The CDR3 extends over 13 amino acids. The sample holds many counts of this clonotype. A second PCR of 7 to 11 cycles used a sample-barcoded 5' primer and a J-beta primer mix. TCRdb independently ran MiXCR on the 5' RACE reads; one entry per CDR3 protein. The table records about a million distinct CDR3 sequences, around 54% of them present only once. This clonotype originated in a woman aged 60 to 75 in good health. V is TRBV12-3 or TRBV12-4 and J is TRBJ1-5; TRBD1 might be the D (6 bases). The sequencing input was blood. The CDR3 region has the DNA TGTGCCAGCAGTTTATCAGGGGATCAGCCCCAGCATTTT. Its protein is CASSLSGDQPQHF.